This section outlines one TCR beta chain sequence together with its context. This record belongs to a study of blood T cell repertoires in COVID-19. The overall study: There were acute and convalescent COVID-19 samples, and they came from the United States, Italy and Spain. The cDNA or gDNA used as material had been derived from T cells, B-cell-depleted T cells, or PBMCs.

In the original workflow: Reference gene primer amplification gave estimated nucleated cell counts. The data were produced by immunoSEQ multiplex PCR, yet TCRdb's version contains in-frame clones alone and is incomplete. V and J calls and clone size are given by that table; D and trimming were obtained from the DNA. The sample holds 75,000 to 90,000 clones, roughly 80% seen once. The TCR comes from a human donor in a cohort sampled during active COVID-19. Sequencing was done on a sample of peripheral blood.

Here the CDR3 DNA reads TGTGCCAGTAGTATGAAAGACAGGGTCACTGAAGCTTTCTTT. Translating it yields CASSMKDRVTEAFF. This rearrangement joins TRBV19 to TRBJ1-1; TRBD1 matches at 7 bases. This CDR3 contains 14 residues. Losses at the gene ends were 3 bases for V and 4 bases for J; bases not matched to a gene: 5. Germline V CDR1 and CDR2: LNHDA, SQIVND (reference sequence).